This T cell receptor beta chain was retrieved from a study of T cell repertoires in cytomegalovirus infection. The wider study: It was the public TCR beta signatures that indicated both CMV infection and matching HLA type.

V lost 6 bases to trimming and J lost 8 bases, with 22 bases between them. The CDR3 has 16 amino acids. TCRdb used MiXCR to reprocess the reads, holding one entry per CDR3 protein. This table holds approximately 550,000 distinct CDR3 sequences, 15% to 20% found once. Note on this clonotype: Its antigen is unknown.

The study's findings and limits: The ex vivo response showed dominance by HLA-C-restricted CMV-specific TCR beta clonotypes. Based on cumulative public TCR beta family frequency, carriers of CMV plus the relevant HLA were identified.

Input material: CD8+ T cells from PBMCs. The V gene is TRBV12-3 or TRBV12-4, the J gene TRBJ1-4, with D possibly matching TRBD1 (6 bases). The clonotype originates from a human donor in good health (CMV status not recorded). Some clones in this sample may be carry-over from other donors' samples. CDR3 DNA sequence: TGTGCCAGCAGACCTTTTCGGGGGCAGGGAAGGGAAAAACTGTTTTTT. Amino acid sequence: CASRPFRGQGREKLFF.